This T cell receptor (beta chain) was recorded in a study of blood T cell repertoires in COVID-19. For the study at large: T cells, B-cell-depleted T cells, or PBMCs provided the cDNA or gDNA that served as material.

Produced via immunoSEQ multiplex PCR; TCRdb's table is partial and in-frame only. The data show just over 15,000 clones, 65% to 85% seen once. The specimen was peripheral blood. This clonotype originated in a human donor in a cohort sampled during active COVID-19.

CDR3 loop: CASTPKARGAGELFF. For the CDR3, the DNA is TGTGCCAGTACCCCCAAGGCCAGGGGGGCCGGGGAGCTGTTTTTT. V and J are TRBV19 and TRBJ2-2; possible D gene TRBD1, 7 bases. The V end was cut by 7 bases, the J end by 6 bases, with 18 bases between. Germline values: CDR1 LNHDA, CDR2 SQIVND (reference sequence). The CDR3 spans 15 residues.